A selection of T cell receptor beta chains follows, all from one sample in a study of T cells in localized non-small cell lung cancer. Here immunoSEQ multiplex PCR was the method, and the copy in TCRdb shows in-frame clones only, minus some. The sample lists about 1,700 clones, 29% occurring once. Specimen: normal lung tissue next to the tumor, collected before any cancer treatment. Receptor source: a woman aged 35-70 years with stage III lung adenocarcinoma. The CDR3 runs from the conserved cysteine through the conserved F or W. The order of the fields is J gene, D gene, clone size, V gene, CDR3 protein, CDR3 DNA. The D gene is left open where the match is weak. Clone sizes are given selectively: once, few, many, or a class where the clone is expanded.

TRBJ1-2	TRBD1	few	TRBV6-8	CASSRQGYYGYTF	TGTGCCAGCAGCAGACAGGGGTATTATGGCTACACCTTC
TRBJ2-7	TRBD2	few	TRBV27	CASSSFPLTTSGSDEQYF	TGTGCCAGCAGTTCCTTCCCCCTCACGACTAGCGGGAGTGATGAGCAGTACTTC
TRBJ1-1	NA	few	TRBV29-1	CSGCSQGRTEAFF	TGCAGCGGCTGCTCTCAGGGTAGGACTGAAGCTTTCTTT
TRBJ2-4	NA	NA	TRBV30	CAWQGLAKNIQYF	TGTGCCTGGCAAGGACTAGCCAAAAACATTCAGTACTTC
TRBJ1-2	TRBD1	NA	TRBV10-3	CAISESGTGDYGYTF	TGTGCCATCAGTGAGTCTGGGACAGGGGACTATGGCTACACCTTC
TRBJ1-2	NA	NA	TRBV10-1	CASSAAALLYGYTF	TGCGCCAGCAGTGCTGCAGCCCTCCTCTATGGCTACACCTTC
TRBJ1-2	TRBD1	NA	TRBV6-8	CASSAGSPGQGAGGYTF	TGTGCCAGCAGTGCTGGTTCGCCGGGACAGGGGGCCGGCGGCTACACCTTC
TRBJ2-3	TRBD2	few	TRBV9	CASSGRLSWATSGSGTDTQYF	TGTGCCAGCAGTGGCCGGCTAAGCTGGGCGACTAGCGGTTCCGGCACAGATACGCAGTATTTT
TRBJ1-2	NA	NA	TRBV19	CASSPDRTNYGYTF	TGTGCCAGTAGTCCCGACAGGACTAACTATGGCTACACCTTC
TRBJ2-1	NA	NA	TRBV10-3	CAISERGINNEQFF	TGTGCCATCAGTGAGAGGGGAATAAACAATGAGCAGTTCTTC
TRBJ2-2	NA	once	TRBV5-1	CASSYRTNTGELFF	TGCGCCAGCAGCTATAGGACGAACACCGGGGAGCTGTTTTTT
TRBJ1-1	NA	NA	TRBV7-2	CASSFWWNTEAFF	TGTGCCAGCAGCTTCTGGTGGAACACTGAAGCTTTCTTT
TRBJ2-3	TRBD2	NA	TRBV11-3	CASSPSGRGDTQYF	TGTGCCAGCAGCCCCAGCGGGAGGGGAGATACGCAGTATTTT
TRBJ2-1	NA	few	TRBV1	CASSQGRLDNNEQFF	TGCGCCAGCAGCCAAGGAAGGCTAGACAACAATGAGCAGTTCTTC